The subject of this entry is one TCR beta chain. The data were taken from a study of blood T cell repertoires in COVID-19. Study context: Both acute and convalescent COVID-19 samples were obtained from the United States, Italy and Spain.

The ends lost 4 bases at V and 7 bases at J; junction bases unmatched: 3. Germline values: CDR1 LNHDA, CDR2 SQIVND (reference sequence). The CDR3 covers 13 residues. Produced via immunoSEQ multiplex PCR; TCRdb's table is partial and in-frame only. The repertoire holds a few hundred thousand clones, with 89% as singletons. Sequencing was carried out using peripheral blood. The chain combines TRBV19 with TRBJ2-1, with 8 positions matching TRBD2. This receptor was taken from a woman aged 25 to 45 with COVID-19, enrolled during active disease. The CDR3 here is CASSTPGGNEQFF. The DNA of the CDR3 is TGTGCCAGTAGTACCCCGGGGGGGAATGAGCAGTTCTTC.